This TCR beta chain was profiled in a study of blood T cell repertoires in COVID-19. Turning to the study itself: PBMCs, B-cell-depleted T cells, or T cells were the source of the cDNA or gDNA that made up the material.

CDR3 length: 15 amino acids. V shed 5 bases and J shed 4 bases, with 12 bases lying between them. Germline V gives CDR1 SGHTA, CDR2 FQGNSA. This clone showed up just a few times. In the authors' methods: Amplifying reference gene primers gave estimates of nucleated cell counts. The assay was immunoSEQ multiplex PCR, and TCRdb's table has in-frame clones only and misses some. For V, J and clone size, that table is used; D and trimming come from the DNA. The sample has more than 85,000 clones, around 90% seen once. Sequenced input: peripheral blood. The sequence derives from a woman in her 70s with acute or convalescent COVID-19. The chain couples TRBV7-2 to TRBJ1-6; D not resolved. The CDR3 protein is CASSGGRPYNSPLHF. The DNA of the CDR3 is TGTGCCAGCAGCGGAGGGAGACCGTATAATTCACCCCTCCACTTT.